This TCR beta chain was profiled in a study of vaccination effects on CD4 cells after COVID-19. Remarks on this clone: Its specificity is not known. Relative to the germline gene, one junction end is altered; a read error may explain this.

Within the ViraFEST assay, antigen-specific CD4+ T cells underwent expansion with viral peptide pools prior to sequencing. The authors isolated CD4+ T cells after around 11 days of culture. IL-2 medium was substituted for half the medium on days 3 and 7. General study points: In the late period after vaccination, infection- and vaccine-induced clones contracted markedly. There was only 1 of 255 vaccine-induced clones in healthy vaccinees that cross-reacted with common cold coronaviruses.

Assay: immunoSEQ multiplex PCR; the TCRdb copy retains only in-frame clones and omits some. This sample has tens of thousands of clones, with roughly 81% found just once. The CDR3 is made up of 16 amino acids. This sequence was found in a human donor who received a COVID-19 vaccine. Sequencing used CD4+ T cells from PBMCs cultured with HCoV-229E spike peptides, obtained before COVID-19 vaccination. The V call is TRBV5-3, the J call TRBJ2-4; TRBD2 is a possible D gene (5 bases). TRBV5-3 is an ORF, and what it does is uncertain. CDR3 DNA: TGTGCCAGACGCTTACCGAGGGTTTCGGCCAAAAACATTCAGTACTTC. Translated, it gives CARRLPRVSAKNIQYF.